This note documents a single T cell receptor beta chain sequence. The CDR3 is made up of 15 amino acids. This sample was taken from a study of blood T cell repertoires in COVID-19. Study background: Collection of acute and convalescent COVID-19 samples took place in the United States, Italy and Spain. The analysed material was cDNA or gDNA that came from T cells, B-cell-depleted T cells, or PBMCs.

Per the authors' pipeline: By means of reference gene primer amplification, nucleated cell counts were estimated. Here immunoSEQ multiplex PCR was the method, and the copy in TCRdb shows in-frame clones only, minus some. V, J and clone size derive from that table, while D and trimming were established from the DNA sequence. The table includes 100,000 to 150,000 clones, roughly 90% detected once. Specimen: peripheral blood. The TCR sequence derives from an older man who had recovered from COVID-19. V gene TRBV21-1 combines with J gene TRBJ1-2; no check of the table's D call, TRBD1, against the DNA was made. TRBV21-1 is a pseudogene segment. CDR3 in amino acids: CASSKRSQGQIGYTF. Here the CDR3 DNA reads TGTGCCAGCAGCAAAAGGTCCCAGGGGCAAATTGGCTACACCTTC.